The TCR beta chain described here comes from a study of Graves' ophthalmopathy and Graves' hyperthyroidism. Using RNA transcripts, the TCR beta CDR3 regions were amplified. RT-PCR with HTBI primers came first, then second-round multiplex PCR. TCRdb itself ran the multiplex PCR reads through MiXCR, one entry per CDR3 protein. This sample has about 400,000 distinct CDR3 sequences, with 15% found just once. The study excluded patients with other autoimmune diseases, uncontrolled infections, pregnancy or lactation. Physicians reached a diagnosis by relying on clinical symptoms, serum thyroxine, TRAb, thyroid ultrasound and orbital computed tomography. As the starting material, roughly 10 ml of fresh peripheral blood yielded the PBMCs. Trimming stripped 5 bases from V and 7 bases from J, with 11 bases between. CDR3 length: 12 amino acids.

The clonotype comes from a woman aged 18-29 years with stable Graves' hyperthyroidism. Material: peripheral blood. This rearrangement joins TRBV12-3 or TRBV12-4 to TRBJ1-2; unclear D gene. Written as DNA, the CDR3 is TGTGCCAGCAGTCTCCGGCGGGGTGGCTACACCTTC. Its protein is CASSLRRGGYTF.